The TCR beta chain under discussion was sequenced for a study of post-analysis software for immune sequencing data (dated by TCRdb to about 2015). Background for the entire study: The recorded disease courses included relapsing-remitting, secondary progressive and progressive-relapsing multiple sclerosis, and some patients had no subtype annotation. The multiple sclerosis patient repertoires were compared with 10 or so previously published healthy control repertoires from donors aged 6 to 25 years. A subset of samples was prepared in parallel using single-end sample barcoding, then pooled and co-amplified after Illumina adapter ligation. What the research found in general, with its limitations: Patients showed significantly higher frequencies than controls for a handful of TRBV segments, among them TRBV5-6, TRBV5-1 and TRBV20-1. The multiple sclerosis patient group was slightly younger than the control group. Multiple sclerosis patients had significantly lower normalized Chao1 diversity than controls, a result that suggests substantial peripheral T-cell clonal expansion. When samples were clustered directly using the F measure, samples prepared in the same batch co-clustered strongly, which prompted a batch-effect correction.

Library preparation was by PCR. The run used an Illumina HiSeq 2500. Unique molecular identifiers were incorporated into TCR beta cDNA libraries to reduce PCR and sequencing biases. Roughly 0.5 million cDNA molecules were obtained per 1 to 10 million input T cells, so each molecule approximated one T cell. The patient libraries were prepared and sequenced with the same protocol used for the earlier healthy control dataset. Samples belonging to the same batch were prepared together, multiplexed and sequenced on a shared HiSeq lane. As for how the authors treated the data: Raw barcoded reads were processed with MIGEC, discarding single-read molecular identifier groups before consensus assembly and CDR3 extraction. VDJtools was used for post-analysis of the clonotype tables, with diversity normalized by down-sampling every dataset to the smallest sample size. Repertoire overlap clustering matched CDR3 amino acid but not nucleotide sequences to correct batch-related cross-sample contamination. TCRdb itself trimmed the public reads at Q25 with fastp, ran MiXCR and retained productive beta chains. A single entry per CDR3 protein holds the most common genes and DNA from its merged rows. These V and J calls are TCRdb output, not the study's own analysis. The sample table shows some 190,000 distinct CDR3 sequences, and approximately 29% are seen once. Jointly, the top ten make up nearly 3.5% of the sample.

To demonstrate the VDJtools post-analysis software, the study profiled TCR beta repertoires from the peripheral blood of about 13 young patients with multiple sclerosis. Multiple sclerosis patients were children and adolescents aged about 6 to 17 years. Notes on this clonotype: This receptor's antigen is unknown. The sample holds no much larger clone one base away, and base qualities are not on file.

CDR1 and CDR2, per the germline V gene, are SQVTM and ANQGSEA. Trimming removed 4 bases from V and 1 base from J; the gene matches leave 2 bases unexplained. Including the terminal cysteine and phenylalanine, the CDR3 comprises 13 residues. Here the CDR3 DNA is all that survives: 39 bases in frame from base 1. This TCR was sampled from a girl aged 2 to 17 with multiple sclerosis. Source material: blood. The receptor chain draws on TRBV29-1 and TRBJ1-1; TRBD1 lines up with 8 middle nucleotides. The CDR3: CSVVGTGNTEAFF. The sequence in DNA is TGCAGCGTTGTGGGGACAGGGAACACTGAAGCTTTCTTT.